This is a list of T cell receptor beta chains from one sample in a study of blood T cell repertoires in COVID-19. Using immunoSEQ multiplex PCR, the repertoire was profiled, and TCRdb retains in-frame clones only, with some absent. The sample consists of over 150,000 clones, approximately 89% of them appearing once. The specimen was PBMCs or T cells enriched from blood (not recorded which). The receptors derive from a man in his forties who had recovered from COVID-19. The CDR3 runs from the conserved cysteine through the conserved F or W. A D gene is named only where the DNA matches it firmly. Clone size, where shown, is once, few, many, or a class for clones that have expanded.

d_call j_call cdr3_length clone_size v_call cdr3_aa cdr3_nt
. TRBJ1-5 14 few TRBV6-5 CASSNGGFNQPQHF TGTGCCAGCAGCAACGGGGGGTTTAATCAGCCCCAGCATTTT
. TRBJ1-3 14 . TRBV11-2 CASSLGTGRDTIYF TGTGCCAGCAGCTTAGGCACGGGAAGAGACACCATATATTTT
. TRBJ2-1 16 . TRBV4-1 CASSPTGRAPPGEQFF TGCGCCAGCAGCCCAACGGGCAGGGCCCCACCCGGTGAGCAGTTCTTC
TRBD1 TRBJ1-1 12 . TRBV19 CASRTGTNEAFF TGTGCCAGTAGGACAGGGACGAATGAAGCTTTCTTT
. TRBJ1-2 13 . TRBV3-1/TRBV3-2 CASSQIAGHGYTF TGTGCCAGCAGCCAAATCGCAGGCCATGGCTACACCTTC
TRBD2 TRBJ2-7 13 . TRBV29-1 CSVLAVLSYEQYF TGCAGCGTGCTAGCGGTACTCTCCTACGAGCAGTACTTC
. TRBJ2-4 13 . TRBV24-1 CATSEPDRNIQYF TGTGCCACCAGTGAACCGGACAGAAACATTCAGTACTTC
TRBD1 TRBJ2-7 14 . TRBV27 CASSPPGGSYEQYF TGTGCCAGCAGTCCTCCAGGGGGCTCCTACGAGCAGTACTTC
. TRBJ1-1 12 . TRBV28 CASSLQGFEAFF TGTGCCAGCAGTCTCCAGGGGTTTGAAGCTTTCTTT
TRBD1 TRBJ2-1 15 . TRBV11-1 CASSFQGTGVGEQFF TGTGCCAGCAGCTTTCAGGGGACAGGGGTCGGCGAGCAGTTCTTC
. TRBJ1-2 13 few TRBV2 CASSPGGSYGYTF TGTGCCAGCAGTCCCGGCGGGAGCTATGGCTACACCTTC
TRBD2 TRBJ2-1 16 . TRBV2 CASSEDGRLAINEQFF TGTGCCAGCAGTGAGGACGGGAGACTAGCGATCAATGAGCAGTTCTTC
. TRBJ1-2 13 once TRBV5-1 CASRPTGGYGYTF TGCGCCAGCAGACCAACTGGAGGGTATGGCTACACCTTC
TRBD2 TRBJ2-3 14 once TRBV5-1 CASRRSGGSDTQYF TGCGCCAGCCGCCGCTCGGGGGGTTCGGATACGCAGTATTTT
. TRBJ2-4 14 . TRBV29-1 CSVVGGEAKNIQYF TGCAGCGTTGTGGGGGGAGAGGCCAAAAACATTCAGTACTTC
. TRBJ1-2 12 once TRBV10-3 CAISESSIGYTF TGTGCCATTAGTGAGTCTTCCATTGGCTACACCTTC
. TRBJ1-5 13 . TRBV7-9 CASSVGIRQPQHF TGTGCCAGCAGCGTCGGGATTAGACAGCCCCAGCATTTT
. TRBJ1-3 16 . TRBV10-3 CAISARAGTVGNTIYF TGTGCCATCAGTGCGCGAGCCGGGACTGTTGGAAACACCATATATTTT
TRBD1 TRBJ1-2 13 . TRBV9 CASSVGTGDGYTF TGTGCCAGCAGCGTAGGGACAGGGGATGGCTACACCTTC
. TRBJ1-3 17 . TRBV3-1/TRBV3-2 CASSSPGEPLSGNTIYF TGTGCCAGCAGCTCGCCTGGGGAGCCATTGTCCGGAAACACCATATATTTT
. TRBJ2-7 13 . TRBV5-1 CASSLEGVHEQYF TGCGCCAGCAGCTTGGAGGGGGTACACGAGCAGTACTTC
TRBD1 TRBJ1-6 13 . TRBV24-1 CATQAHRGTPLHF TGTGCCACCCAGGCCCACAGGGGAACACCCCTCCACTTT